This record concerns one TCR beta chain sequence. Its antigen is still unknown. This entry is derived from a study of cytomegalovirus exposure and HLA in healthy donors. Broader study findings: 164 TCR beta chains were listed as cytomegalovirus-associated. Across donors, most TCRs were seen rarely, yet some public ones were widespread. Subsequent analysis showed first-cohort TCR clusters tending to co-occur in over a hundred validation repertoires.

Sequencing was performed with immunoSEQ multiplex PCR; in TCRdb, only in-frame clones are kept and a portion is missing. The sample records 200,000 to 250,000 clones, about nine tenths being singletons. The CDR3 covers 14 residues. CDR1 and CDR2 from the germline V gene are SEHNR and FQNEAQ (reference sequence). V was pared by 4 bases and J by 1 base, with 8 bases between. Sequenced sample: PBMCs. The chain uses TRBV7-9 and TRBJ2-1; TRBD2 might be the D (5 bases). The receptor was isolated from a young woman in good health and CMV-seropositive. The CDR3 spells CASSSAASYNEQFF. DNA of the CDR3: TGTGCCAGCAGCTCAGCGGCTTCCTACAATGAGCAGTTCTTC. Complete variable domain (other parts from reference TRBV7-9 and TRBJ2-1): DTGVSQNPRHKITKRGQNVTFRCDPISEHNRLYWYRQTLGQGPEFLTYFQNEAQLEKSRLLSDRFSAERPKGSFSTLEIQRTEQGDSAMYLCASSSAASYNEQFFGPGTRLTVL.